The clone carrying this T cell receptor (beta chain) has a single count. No antigen is known for it. This specimen belongs to a study of radiation and T cells in renal cell carcinoma. Looking at the study overall: Nephrectomy followed 15 Gy stereotactic body radiation by 4 weeks. Study results and limitations: In blood, top tumor clones expanded by 2 weeks, shrinking by 4. Pretreatment tumor biopsies were lacking, so baseline clonotypes are unknown.

Time point meaning: baseline pretreatment blood. This sample's treatment: 15 Gy SBRT to primary tumor, nephrectomy 4 weeks later. Serial blood draws occurred at baseline and 2 and 4 weeks post-SBRT. Repertoires were generated with immunoSEQ multiplex PCR, while TCRdb's copy carries only in-frame clones and drops some. The sample has 150,000 or so clones; about 85% are singletons. The trim removed 10 bases at V and 8 bases at J, leaving 4 bases unmatched. The CDR3 has 12 amino acids. Germline-derived CDR1 and CDR2 are LNHDA and SQIVND (reference sequence). The origin of this receptor is a woman in her 70s with renal cell carcinoma. The V and J genes are TRBV19 and TRBJ2-1; 11 bases are a match to TRBD1. This specimen consisted of blood, obtained from a patient whose treatment included radiotherapy and nephrectomy. The chain's CDR3 is CATGQGVDEQFF. In nucleotides, the CDR3 is TGTGCCACGGGACAGGGGGTCGATGAGCAGTTCTTC. The full variable domain, rest sourced from reference TRBV19 and TRBJ2-1, is DGGITQSPKYLFRKEGQNVTLSCEQNLNHDAMYWYRQDPGQGLRLIYYSQIVNDFQKGDIAEGYSVSREKKESFPLTVTSAQKNPTAFYLCATGQGVDEQFFGPGTRLTVL.